The entry below describes one T cell receptor beta chain. Repertoires were generated with immunoSEQ multiplex PCR, while TCRdb's copy carries only in-frame clones and drops some. The sample contains about 170,000 clones, 90% to 95% of which appear only once. Germline assignment: CDR1 SGHRS and CDR2 YFSETQ. The V gene lost 3 bases and the J gene lost 4 bases, with 17 bases spanning the gap. This CDR3 has 15 residues. The sample is drawn from a study of T cell responses to AZD1222 COVID-19 vaccine. Looking at the study overall: Some second doses came at about 4 weeks and others at about 12 weeks; these were pooled.

The sequence was obtained from an adult in good health. The chain joins TRBV5-1 to TRBJ2-7, with D perhaps assigned TRBD1 or TRBD2 (7 bases each). The sequenced sample was peripheral blood, obtained on day 0 of AZD1222 vaccination. The CDR3 coding sequence is TGCGCCAGCAGCTCCCTCCAGGGGGGGTATTACGAGCAGTACTTC. Its translation is CASSSLQGGYYEQYF.